Listed below are T cell receptor beta chains from one sample, sequenced in a study of cytomegalovirus exposure and HLA in healthy donors. Only in-frame clones appear in the TCRdb table, and some are missing; sequencing was by immunoSEQ multiplex PCR. The data show about 170,000 clones, 70% to 90% seen once. Sequenced: PBMCs. These receptors originate from a man younger than 35 in good health and CMV-seropositive. Both conserved end residues are trimmed from each CDR3. Each record gives: clone size, J gene, V gene, CDR3 protein. Size tells how often a clone was seen (once, few, many) or the class of an expanded clone, and some rows leave it out.

>-|TRBJ1-1|TRBV7-3
ASRRGLLTEAF
>once|TRBJ1-1|TRBV7-9
ASNEAGEAF
>-|TRBJ2-3|TRBV19
AKQGQGRYTQY
>-|TRBJ2-5|TRBV10-3
ATAVRDQETQY
>-|TRBJ1-2|TRBV5-4
ASSGLTGGAGLYGYT
>-|TRBJ2-1|TRBV9
ASSVGWRKHNEQF
>once|TRBJ1-1|TRBV4-2
ASSQDPTGIQLQEAF
>-|TRBJ2-5|TRBV5-1
ASSLAYKLVGETQY
>-|TRBJ2-7|TRBV6-5
ASSYYFTGASYEQY
>-|TRBJ1-1|TRBV2
ASSGGQTEAF
>once|TRBJ2-5|TRBV18
ASSPFRGGEETQY
>few|TRBJ2-1|TRBV6-1
ASSPEAGDYNEQF
>-|TRBJ1-1|TRBV4-3
ASSQDRGPNTEAF
>once|TRBJ1-5|TRBV5-5
ASSSGQVGQPQH
>-|TRBJ2-5|TRBV2
ASTKAGRPQETQY
>-|TRBJ1-1|TRBV7-2
ASSLRGGSATEAF
>-|TRBJ2-6|TRBV7-9
ASSPLGSSGANVLT
>once|TRBJ1-5|TRBV12-5
ASGLGPSNQPQH
>-|TRBJ2-6|TRBV6-6
ASSRTFSGANVLT
>-|TRBJ2-1|TRBV4-3
ASSPGGGQAGNEQF
>-|TRBJ1-2|TRBV11-2
ASSPFADRGSGYGYT
>-|TRBJ1-1|TRBV6-1
ATRGQTNEAF
>-|TRBJ1-3|TRBV6-1
ASSGQSSGNTIY
>-|TRBJ2-5|TRBV2
ASSVWGPRQETQY
>once|TRBJ2-6|TRBV4-2
ASSQVGTGESGANGLT